The rows below give T cell receptor beta chains drawn from one sample of a study of blood T cell repertoires in COVID-19. Sequencing was performed with immunoSEQ multiplex PCR; in TCRdb, only in-frame clones are kept and a portion is missing. The table lists about 73,000 clones, roughly four fifths of them singletons. Sequenced sample: peripheral blood. The receptors derive from a woman in her 70s with acute or convalescent COVID-19. CDR3s include the opening cysteine and the closing phenylalanine or tryptophan. D genes are given only for firm matches. Clone size is stated in some rows and not others, as once, few, many or a class when expanded.

size: -; D: TRBD2; J: TRBJ2-7; V: TRBV18; CDR3: CASSPGRGIAGSSYEQYF; DNA: TGTGCCAGCTCACCAGGAAGGGGGATAGCGGGGAGCTCCTACGAGCAGTACTTC
size: -; D: -; J: TRBJ2-1; V: TRBV18; CDR3: CASSLSQVEEQFF; DNA: TGTGCCAGCTCACTGTCACAGGTAGAGGAGCAGTTCTTC
size: -; D: TRBD2; J: TRBJ2-7; V: TRBV24-1; CDR3: CATENSGGYEQYF; DNA: TGTGCCACAGAGAACTCGGGGGGTTACGAGCAGTACTTC
size: once; D: -; J: TRBJ1-5; V: TRBV29-1; CDR3: CSVVPTGSNQPQHF; DNA: TGCAGCGTTGTTCCGACAGGTAGCAATCAGCCCCAGCATTTT
size: -; D: -; J: TRBJ1-1; V: TRBV27; CDR3: CASSVTVATEAFF; DNA: TGTGCCAGCAGTGTGACAGTCGCCACTGAAGCTTTCTTT
size: -; D: -; J: TRBJ2-3; V: TRBV27; CDR3: CASSGKGENTDTQYF; DNA: TGTGCCAGCAGCGGGAAGGGAGAGAACACAGATACGCAGTATTTT
size: once; D: -; J: TRBJ2-5; V: TRBV3-1/TRBV3-2; CDR3: CASSQLAAQETQYF; DNA: TGTGCCAGCAGCCAACTCGCGGCCCAAGAGACCCAGTACTTC
size: -; D: TRBD2; J: TRBJ2-5; V: TRBV19; CDR3: CASSIRLAGRKETQYF; DNA: TGTGCCAGTAGCATAAGACTAGCGGGACGGAAAGAGACCCAGTACTTC
size: -; D: -; J: TRBJ1-1; V: TRBV30; CDR3: CAWSVPGISNTEAFF; DNA: TGTGCCTGGAGTGTACCAGGCATTTCGAACACTGAAGCTTTCTTT
size: -; D: TRBD1; J: TRBJ1-5; V: TRBV18; CDR3: CASSYRGTQPQHF; DNA: TGTGCCAGCTCATACAGGGGTACTCAGCCCCAGCATTTT
size: -; D: -; J: TRBJ2-3; V: TRBV27; CDR3: CAIWSRDTDTQYF; DNA: TGTGCCATCTGGTCGAGGGACACAGATACGCAGTATTTT
size: few; D: TRBD1; J: TRBJ1-6; V: TRBV14; CDR3: CASSLLGQGSSPLHF; DNA: TGTGCCAGCAGCCTTCTAGGACAGGGCTCGTCACCCCTCCACTTT